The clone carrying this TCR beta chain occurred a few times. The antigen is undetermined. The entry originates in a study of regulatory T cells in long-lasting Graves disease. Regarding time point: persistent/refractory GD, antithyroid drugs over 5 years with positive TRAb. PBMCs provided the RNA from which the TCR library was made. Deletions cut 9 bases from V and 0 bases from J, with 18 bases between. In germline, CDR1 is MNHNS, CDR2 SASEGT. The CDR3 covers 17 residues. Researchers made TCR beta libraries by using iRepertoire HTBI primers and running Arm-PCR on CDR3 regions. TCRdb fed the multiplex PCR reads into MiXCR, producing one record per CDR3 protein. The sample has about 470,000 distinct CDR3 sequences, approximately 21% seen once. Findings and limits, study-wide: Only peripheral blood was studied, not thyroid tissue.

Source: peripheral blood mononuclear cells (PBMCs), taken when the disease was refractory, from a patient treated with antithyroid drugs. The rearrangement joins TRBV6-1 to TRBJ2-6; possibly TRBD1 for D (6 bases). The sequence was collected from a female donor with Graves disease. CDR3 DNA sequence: TGTGCCAGTAAGGACAGCGAAATAAGCTCTGGGGCCAACGTCCTGACTTTC. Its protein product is CASKDSEISSGANVLTF.